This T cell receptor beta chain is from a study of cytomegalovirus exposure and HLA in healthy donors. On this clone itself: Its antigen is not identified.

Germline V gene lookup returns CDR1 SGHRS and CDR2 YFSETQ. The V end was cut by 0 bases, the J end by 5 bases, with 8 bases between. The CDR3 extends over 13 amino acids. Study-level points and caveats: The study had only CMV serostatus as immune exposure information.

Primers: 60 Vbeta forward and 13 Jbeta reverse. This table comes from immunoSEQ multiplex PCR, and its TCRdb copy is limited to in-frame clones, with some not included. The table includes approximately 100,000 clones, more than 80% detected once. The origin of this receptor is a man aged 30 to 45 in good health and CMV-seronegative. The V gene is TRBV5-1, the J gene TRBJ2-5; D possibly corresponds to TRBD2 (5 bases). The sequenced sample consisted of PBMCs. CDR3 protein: CASSLGRRETQYF. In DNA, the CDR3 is TGCGCCAGCAGCTTGGGAAGGAGGGAGACCCAGTACTTC.